A selection of T cell receptor beta chains follows, all from one sample in a study of beta chain features in type 1 diabetes. Some clones are missing from TCRdb's copy, which holds only in-frame ones; the method was immunoSEQ multiplex PCR. The repertoire holds 150,000 to 200,000 clones, with about 13% as singletons. The sample was central memory CD4+ T cells from blood. The receptors shown here come from a woman aged 18-35 years in good health. Each CDR3 is given with its conserved first and last residue. Each record gives: clone size, D gene, V gene, J gene, CDR3 DNA, CDR3 protein. A D gene is named only where the DNA matches it firmly. A clone size is listed for some rows: how often the clone was seen (once, few, many), or a class if it is expanded.

clone size: once
D gene: TRBD1
V gene: TRBV5-1
J gene: TRBJ1-2
CDR3 DNA: TGCGCCAGCAGCTTGGGAACGGGACAGCGAGCGTTAGAAGGCTACACCTTC
CDR3 protein: CASSLGTGQRALEGYTF

clone size: NA
D gene: NA
V gene: TRBV11-2
J gene: TRBJ1-1
CDR3 DNA: TGTGCCAGCAGCCAGACACGGGGTGGAGCTTTCTTT
CDR3 protein: CASSQTRGGAFF

clone size: few
D gene: NA
V gene: TRBV7-9
J gene: TRBJ2-2
CDR3 DNA: TGTGCCAGCAGCTTCGCCCGAGGGGGATACACCGGGGAGCTGTTTTTT
CDR3 protein: CASSFARGGYTGELFF

clone size: few
D gene: TRBD1
V gene: TRBV30
J gene: TRBJ2-2
CDR3 DNA: TGTGCCTGGAGCCTGGGACAGGGGCCCGGGGAGCTGTTTTTT
CDR3 protein: CAWSLGQGPGELFF

clone size: NA
D gene: NA
V gene: TRBV14
J gene: TRBJ2-1
CDR3 DNA: TGTGCCAGCAGCCAAGGATCAGTTGGGGCGGGGGAGCAGTTCTTC
CDR3 protein: CASSQGSVGAGEQFF

clone size: NA
D gene: TRBD2
V gene: TRBV7-3
J gene: TRBJ2-5
CDR3 DNA: TGTGCCAGCGGAGTGGGGGGGGAAAAGTACAGGAGACAAGAGACCCAGTACTTC
CDR3 protein: CASGVGGEKYRRQETQYF

clone size: NA
D gene: NA
V gene: TRBV7-9
J gene: TRBJ1-5
CDR3 DNA: TGTGCCAGCAGCCTTGATTTAGTCCAGCCCCAGCATTTT
CDR3 protein: CASSLDLVQPQHF

clone size: NA
D gene: NA
V gene: TRBV19
J gene: TRBJ2-7
CDR3 DNA: TGTGCCAGTAGTATTTCGGGGGTCCTCAACTCATACGAGCAGTACTTC
CDR3 protein: CASSISGVLNSYEQYF

clone size: NA
D gene: NA
V gene: TRBV28
J gene: TRBJ2-5
CDR3 DNA: TGTGCCAGCAGTTCCCCGACAAACAGCCAAGAGACCCAGTACTTC
CDR3 protein: CASSSPTNSQETQYF

clone size: NA
D gene: TRBD1
V gene: TRBV6-1
J gene: TRBJ2-4
CDR3 DNA: TGTGCCAGCAGTGGACAGGGACGCAACATTCAGTACTTC
CDR3 protein: CASSGQGRNIQYF

clone size: NA
D gene: TRBD1
V gene: TRBV28
J gene: TRBJ2-7
CDR3 DNA: TGTGCCACCGACAGGGGGTATGGCGAGCAGTACTTC
CDR3 protein: CATDRGYGEQYF

clone size: few
D gene: NA
V gene: TRBV28
J gene: TRBJ2-1
CDR3 DNA: TGTGCCAGCAGAACACCTAGCCAAGGCAACAATGAGCAGTTCTTC
CDR3 protein: CASRTPSQGNNEQFF

clone size: few
D gene: TRBD1
V gene: TRBV29-1
J gene: TRBJ1-5
CDR3 DNA: TGCAGCGCCCTGGGGGCAGGGGGGCAGCCCCAGCATTTT
CDR3 protein: CSALGAGGQPQHF

clone size: few
D gene: NA
V gene: TRBV29-1
J gene: TRBJ1-2
CDR3 DNA: TGCAGCGTTGATCCGGGACATTCTTCCCAGCGAGGCTACACCTTC
CDR3 protein: CSVDPGHSSQRGYTF

clone size: few
D gene: NA
V gene: TRBV6-5
J gene: TRBJ2-5
CDR3 DNA: TGTGCCAGCACTATAATGACAGGCCAAGAGACCCAGTACTTC
CDR3 protein: CASTIMTGQETQYF

clone size: few
D gene: NA
V gene: TRBV5-1
J gene: TRBJ2-7
CDR3 DNA: TGCGCCAGCCGGTTAAGCGTCGCAAGCTCCTACGAGCAGTACTTC
CDR3 protein: CASRLSVASSYEQYF

clone size: few
D gene: NA
V gene: TRBV2
J gene: TRBJ1-5
CDR3 DNA: TGTGCCAGCAGTGGGGGGGGAGGGAATAGCAATCAGCCCCAGCATTTT
CDR3 protein: CASSGGGGNSNQPQHF

clone size: few
D gene: NA
V gene: TRBV2
J gene: TRBJ1-2
CDR3 DNA: TGTGCCAGCAGTTTAAGTAGCTATGGCTACACCTTC
CDR3 protein: CASSLSSYGYTF

clone size: few
D gene: NA
V gene: TRBV6-5
J gene: TRBJ2-4
CDR3 DNA: TGTGCCAGCAGCCTAGGAAACATTCAGTACTTC
CDR3 protein: CASSLGNIQYF

clone size: few
D gene: TRBD1
V gene: TRBV5-4
J gene: TRBJ1-1
CDR3 DNA: TGTGCCAGCAGCCCGGGACAGGGTGGATTCACTGAAGCTTTCTTT
CDR3 protein: CASSPGQGGFTEAFF

clone size: NA
D gene: TRBD1
V gene: TRBV2
J gene: TRBJ1-4
CDR3 DNA: TGTGCCAGCAATGCACAGGGGGCGGGTGAAAAACTGTTTTTT
CDR3 protein: CASNAQGAGEKLFF

clone size: few
D gene: NA
V gene: TRBV19
J gene: TRBJ2-3
CDR3 DNA: TGTGCCAGTAGTACGCAGGGAATTGATACGCAGTATTTT
CDR3 protein: CASSTQGIDTQYF

clone size: few
D gene: TRBD2
V gene: TRBV19
J gene: TRBJ2-1
CDR3 DNA: TGTGCCAGTAGTCGACTAGCGGGACTTCACAGTGAGCAGTTCTTC
CDR3 protein: CASSRLAGLHSEQFF

clone size: few
D gene: TRBD2
V gene: TRBV19
J gene: TRBJ2-7
CDR3 DNA: TGTGCCAGTAGTGGACTAGCGGGGAACGGCGAGCAGTACTTC
CDR3 protein: CASSGLAGNGEQYF

clone size: NA
D gene: TRBD2
V gene: TRBV30
J gene: TRBJ2-7
CDR3 DNA: TGTGCCTGGAGTGCAGGACTAGCGGGGTACGAGCAGTACTTC
CDR3 protein: CAWSAGLAGYEQYF

clone size: NA
D gene: TRBD1
V gene: TRBV2
J gene: TRBJ1-5
CDR3 DNA: TGTGCCAGCAGTCGGGACAGGGTGAGTCAGCCCCAGCATTTT
CDR3 protein: CASSRDRVSQPQHF

clone size: few
D gene: TRBD1
V gene: TRBV7-2
J gene: TRBJ2-7
CDR3 DNA: TGTGCCAGCAGCGTGACGGGACAGGGCATGTCCTACGAGCAGTACTTC
CDR3 protein: CASSVTGQGMSYEQYF

clone size: NA
D gene: TRBD1
V gene: TRBV29-1
J gene: TRBJ1-1
CDR3 DNA: TGCAGCGGAGGGGACAGGGGGCGTCTAACTGAAGCTTTCTTT
CDR3 protein: CSGGDRGRLTEAFF

clone size: NA
D gene: TRBD1
V gene: TRBV18
J gene: TRBJ2-1
CDR3 DNA: TGTGCCAGCTCATTAGGACAGGGGCAATACAATGAGCAGTTCTTC
CDR3 protein: CASSLGQGQYNEQFF

clone size: few
D gene: TRBD1
V gene: TRBV30
J gene: TRBJ1-6
CDR3 DNA: TGTGCCTGGACCGGGACAGATAATTCACCCCTCCACTTT
CDR3 protein: CAWTGTDNSPLHF

clone size: few
D gene: TRBD1
V gene: TRBV27
J gene: TRBJ1-2
CDR3 DNA: TGTGCCAGCAGTGGGACAGGGGTTCTCTATGGCTACACCTTC
CDR3 protein: CASSGTGVLYGYTF

clone size: NA
D gene: TRBD1
V gene: TRBV7-8
J gene: TRBJ2-6
CDR3 DNA: TGTGCCAGCAGCCAAGACAGGGCTGGGGCCAACGTCCTGACTTTC
CDR3 protein: CASSQDRAGANVLTF

clone size: NA
D gene: TRBD1
V gene: TRBV7-9
J gene: TRBJ1-1
CDR3 DNA: TGTGCCAGCAGCTCCGGACAGGGTGGATTGAACACTGAAGCTTTCTTT
CDR3 protein: CASSSGQGGLNTEAFF

clone size: few
D gene: TRBD1
V gene: TRBV18
J gene: TRBJ2-7
CDR3 DNA: TGTGCCAGCTCACCATACACGGGACAGGTATCCTACGAGCAGTACTTC
CDR3 protein: CASSPYTGQVSYEQYF

clone size: few
D gene: TRBD2
V gene: TRBV25-1
J gene: TRBJ2-7
CDR3 DNA: TGTGCCAGCAGTGCGAGCGGGAGGGCCATCTCCTACGAGCAGTACTTC
CDR3 protein: CASSASGRAISYEQYF

clone size: few
D gene: NA
V gene: TRBV6-1
J gene: TRBJ1-5
CDR3 DNA: TGTGCCAGCAGTCGGATAGGACAGTCCAATCAGCCCCAGCATTTT
CDR3 protein: CASSRIGQSNQPQHF

clone size: NA
D gene: NA
V gene: TRBV5-5
J gene: TRBJ1-5
CDR3 DNA: TGTGCCAGCAGCTTACAGGGAGATCAGCCCCAGCATTTT
CDR3 protein: CASSLQGDQPQHF

clone size: NA
D gene: TRBD1
V gene: TRBV28
J gene: TRBJ1-2
CDR3 DNA: TGTGCCAGCAGTTTGAACCAGGGGGATGGCTACACCTTC
CDR3 protein: CASSLNQGDGYTF

clone size: NA
D gene: TRBD1
V gene: TRBV7-9
J gene: TRBJ1-4
CDR3 DNA: TGTGCCAGCAGCTCCACAGGGGGGTTGGCTAATGAAAAACTGTTTTTT
CDR3 protein: CASSSTGGLANEKLFF

clone size: few
D gene: NA
V gene: TRBV4-1
J gene: TRBJ2-7
CDR3 DNA: TGCGCCAGCAGCCAAGTGGTAACAGGAATACCCTACGAGCAGTACTTC
CDR3 protein: CASSQVVTGIPYEQYF

clone size: NA
D gene: TRBD2
V gene: TRBV2
J gene: TRBJ2-5
CDR3 DNA: TGTGCCAGCAGTGAAAATGCGGCTAGCGGGAGTGAAGAGACCCAGTACTTC
CDR3 protein: CASSENAASGSEETQYF

clone size: many
D gene: NA
V gene: TRBV7-9
J gene: TRBJ2-1
CDR3 DNA: TGTGCCAGCAGCTCCAGGGGTAGCTCCTACAATGAGCAGTTCTTC
CDR3 protein: CASSSRGSSYNEQFF

clone size: many
D gene: NA
V gene: TRBV30
J gene: TRBJ2-3
CDR3 DNA: TGTGCCTGGAGTCACCTAGGAGGAGATACGCAGTATTTT
CDR3 protein: CAWSHLGGDTQYF

clone size: NA
D gene: NA
V gene: TRBV6-6
J gene: TRBJ2-7
CDR3 DNA: TGTGCCAGCAGTTACCGTCTAAACTCCTACGAGCAGTACTTC
CDR3 protein: CASSYRLNSYEQYF

clone size: NA
D gene: NA
V gene: TRBV28
J gene: TRBJ1-1
CDR3 DNA: TGTGCCAGCAGTGGGGAGATTGGGAGGAACACTGAAGCTTTCTTT
CDR3 protein: CASSGEIGRNTEAFF

clone size: NA
D gene: NA
V gene: TRBV7-9
J gene: TRBJ2-7
CDR3 DNA: TGTGCCAGCAGCTCCGAAGAGTGGGGAGAGTACGAGCAGTACTTC
CDR3 protein: CASSSEEWGEYEQYF

clone size: NA
D gene: NA
V gene: TRBV28
J gene: TRBJ1-2
CDR3 DNA: TGTGCCGTAATGAACAGGGTGGCGAATGGCTACACCTTC
CDR3 protein: CAVMNRVANGYTF

clone size: NA
D gene: NA
V gene: TRBV30
J gene: TRBJ1-1
CDR3 DNA: TGTGCCTGGAGTGTTCAGGAGAACACTGAAGCTTTCTTT
CDR3 protein: CAWSVQENTEAFF

clone size: NA
D gene: NA
V gene: TRBV30
J gene: TRBJ1-4
CDR3 DNA: TGTGCCTCCGTGGGTCAGGGTAATGAAAAACTGTTTTTT
CDR3 protein: CASVGQGNEKLFF

clone size: NA
D gene: NA
V gene: TRBV27
J gene: TRBJ2-7
CDR3 DNA: TGTGCCAGCAAAAAGGGGAGGCATGAGCAGTACTTC
CDR3 protein: CASKKGRHEQYF

clone size: few
D gene: NA
V gene: TRBV9
J gene: TRBJ1-2
CDR3 DNA: TGTGCCAGCAGCGTAGGCACAGCTAGCTTCGAGGGCTACACCTTC
CDR3 protein: CASSVGTASFEGYTF

clone size: NA
D gene: NA
V gene: TRBV6-5
J gene: TRBJ2-1
CDR3 DNA: TGTGCCGCCCGGGGTTCCGGGAACAATGAGCAGTTCTTC
CDR3 protein: CAARGSGNNEQFF

clone size: few
D gene: NA
V gene: TRBV29-1
J gene: TRBJ2-7
CDR3 DNA: TGCAGCGTTGCAGCGGCTCACGAGCAGTACTTC
CDR3 protein: CSVAAAHEQYF

clone size: NA
D gene: TRBD1
V gene: TRBV4-1
J gene: TRBJ2-7
CDR3 DNA: TGCGCCAGCAGCCAACAAACCGGGACAGGGGATCTCTACGAGCAGTACTTC
CDR3 protein: CASSQQTGTGDLYEQYF

clone size: NA
D gene: NA
V gene: TRBV28
J gene: TRBJ1-1
CDR3 DNA: TGTGCCAGCAGTCCCCTGGGGGCGGTGACGAACACTGAAGCTTTCTTT
CDR3 protein: CASSPLGAVTNTEAFF